Listed below are T cell receptor beta chains from one sample, sequenced in a study of T cells after yellow fever vaccination. TCRdb ran MiXCR on the 5' RACE reads and lists one entry per CDR3 protein. The sample holds around 500,000 distinct CDR3 sequences, 20% to 25% seen once. The material was PBMCs, obtained 21 days after the first yellow fever vaccination. The source is a man aged 18 to 30 who received the YFV17D yellow fever vaccine. CDR3s include the opening cysteine and the closing phenylalanine or tryptophan. A D gene is named only where the DNA matches it firmly. Clone size, where shown, is once, few, many, or a class for clones that have expanded.

clone_size: .
v_call: TRBV10-3
d_call: .
j_call: TRBJ2-7
cdr3_nt: TGTGCCATCAGTCGGATTCGCGGCCTCACTTACGAGCAGTACTTC
cdr3_aa: CAISRIRGLTYEQYF

clone_size: .
v_call: TRBV5-1
d_call: TRBD1
j_call: TRBJ2-5
cdr3_nt: TGCGCCAGCAGCTTCACCCGACAGGGTAAAGACGTTCAGTACTTC
cdr3_aa: CASSFTRQGKDVQYF

clone_size: .
v_call: TRBV7-8
d_call: .
j_call: TRBJ2-7
cdr3_nt: TGTGCCAGCAGCTTATCTTTCAACGAGCAGTACTTC
cdr3_aa: CASSLSFNEQYF

clone_size: many
v_call: TRBV13
d_call: TRBD1
j_call: TRBJ2-5
cdr3_nt: TGTGCCAGCAGTGAATTTCTCGGGACAGGGGTAGTGGAGACCCAGTACTTC
cdr3_aa: CASSEFLGTGVVETQYF

clone_size: .
v_call: TRBV6-1
d_call: TRBD2
j_call: TRBJ2-5
cdr3_nt: TGTGCCAGCAGCAAGCAGGGACTAGCAGAAGAGACCCAGTACTTC
cdr3_aa: CASSKQGLAEETQYF

clone_size: few
v_call: TRBV23-1
d_call: TRBD2
j_call: TRBJ2-7
cdr3_nt: TGCGCCAGCAGGGGGACTAGCGGGGAAACCAAGAGACAAACCTACGAGCAGTACTTC
cdr3_aa: CASRGTSGETKRQTYEQYF

clone_size: few
v_call: TRBV6-5
d_call: .
j_call: TRBJ1-2
cdr3_nt: TGTGCCAGCAGTTCGACGGCTTTTGGCTACACCTTC
cdr3_aa: CASSSTAFGYTF

clone_size: .
v_call: TRBV7-2
d_call: .
j_call: TRBJ2-1
cdr3_nt: TGTGCCAGCAGCTTAGAGCGGTCTGAGCAGTTCTTC
cdr3_aa: CASSLERSEQFF

clone_size: .
v_call: TRBV20-1
d_call: TRBD1
j_call: TRBJ1-3
cdr3_nt: TGCAGTGCTAGAGAGCCCAGGGGGCCTGGAAACACCATATATTTT
cdr3_aa: CSAREPRGPGNTIYF

clone_size: few
v_call: TRBV3-1
d_call: .
j_call: TRBJ2-1
cdr3_nt: TGTGCCAGCAGCCAGGACGGGTGGGGCGCCTACAATGAGCAGTTCTTC
cdr3_aa: CASSQDGWGAYNEQFF

clone_size: few
v_call: TRBV6-2/TRBV6-3
d_call: .
j_call: TRBJ1-1
cdr3_nt: TGTGCCGCATGGGCGGCAGGGCTATCGAGCACTGAAGCTTTCTTT
cdr3_aa: CAAWAAGLSSTEAFF

clone_size: few
v_call: TRBV30
d_call: .
j_call: TRBJ2-7
cdr3_nt: TGTGCCTGGAGTGTAAGTGGCTACGAGCAGTACTTC
cdr3_aa: CAWSVSGYEQYF

clone_size: few
v_call: TRBV11-1
d_call: .
j_call: TRBJ2-4
cdr3_nt: TGTGCCAGCAGCTTCGGCCTAGGGCTCAGCGGGGCCAAAAACATTCAGTACTTC
cdr3_aa: CASSFGLGLSGAKNIQYF

clone_size: .
v_call: TRBV20-1
d_call: TRBD1
j_call: TRBJ2-3
cdr3_nt: TGCAGTGCGTCCGGGACAGGGGCCCCAGGGGGCACAGATACGCAGTATTTT
cdr3_aa: CSASGTGAPGGTDTQYF

clone_size: .
v_call: TRBV3-1
d_call: TRBD1
j_call: TRBJ2-3
cdr3_nt: TGTGCCAGCAAAACAGGGGAGAGCACAGATACGCAGTATTTT
cdr3_aa: CASKTGESTDTQYF

clone_size: .
v_call: TRBV6-1
d_call: TRBD2
j_call: TRBJ2-1
cdr3_nt: TGTGCCACCACGTGGGGCGGGGGGCCAAATGAGCAGTTCTTC
cdr3_aa: CATTWGGGPNEQFF

clone_size: few
v_call: TRBV7-2
d_call: .
j_call: TRBJ2-7
cdr3_nt: TGTGCCAGCAGCTTAGGGTCCCCCTACGAGCAGTACTTC
cdr3_aa: CASSLGSPYEQYF

clone_size: few
v_call: TRBV21-1
d_call: .
j_call: TRBJ1-1
cdr3_nt: TGTGCCAGCAGCAATTACGGCGGGGGGAGGGGAGCATCGAACACTGAAGCTTTCTTT
cdr3_aa: CASSNYGGGRGASNTEAFF

clone_size: few
v_call: TRBV20-1
d_call: .
j_call: TRBJ2-3
cdr3_nt: TGCTGTGCTAGAGATCCGTGGGGACACCCCACAGATACGCAGTATTTT
cdr3_aa: CCARDPWGHPTDTQYF

clone_size: .
v_call: TRBV5-4
d_call: .
j_call: TRBJ2-1
cdr3_nt: TGTGCCAGCAGTTCAAGGTTTCGAGGAATTAACAATGAGCAGTTCTTC
cdr3_aa: CASSSRFRGINNEQFF

clone_size: .
v_call: TRBV7-3
d_call: .
j_call: TRBJ1-1
cdr3_nt: TGTGCCAGCAGCTTATATACGCTCGGATCCACTGAAGCTTTCTTT
cdr3_aa: CASSLYTLGSTEAFF

clone_size: .
v_call: TRBV25-1
d_call: TRBD2
j_call: TRBJ2-3
cdr3_nt: TGTGCCAGCAGTGAGCCACTAGCGGGGGGGACGGCAGATACGCAGTATTTT
cdr3_aa: CASSEPLAGGTADTQYF

clone_size: few
v_call: TRBV15
d_call: .
j_call: TRBJ1-5
cdr3_nt: TGTGCCACCAGCAGAGATCTGGGGGAAGGACAGCCCCAGCATTTT
cdr3_aa: CATSRDLGEGQPQHF

clone_size: .
v_call: TRBV10-1
d_call: .
j_call: TRBJ1-2
cdr3_nt: TGCGCCAGCTTACCCCCCCCACAGTGCACCTTC
cdr3_aa: CASLPPPQCTF

clone_size: few
v_call: TRBV7-2
d_call: .
j_call: TRBJ1-5
cdr3_nt: TGTGCCAGCCGCGGGACGTCGGATCGGGGGCCCCAGCATTTT
cdr3_aa: CASRGTSDRGPQHF

clone_size: few
v_call: TRBV30
d_call: .
j_call: TRBJ1-1
cdr3_nt: TGTGCCTGGAGTCCGACGGTCATGAACACTGAAGCTTTCTTT
cdr3_aa: CAWSPTVMNTEAFF

clone_size: .
v_call: TRBV20-1
d_call: .
j_call: TRBJ1-5
cdr3_nt: TGCAGTGCTAGTGACGGATTTTATAGCAATCAGCCCCAGCATTTT
cdr3_aa: CSASDGFYSNQPQHF

clone_size: .
v_call: TRBV5-1
d_call: .
j_call: TRBJ1-5
cdr3_nt: TGCGCCAGCAGCTTGGAAGGCAGGAGAGAGTATCAGCCCCAGCATTTT
cdr3_aa: CASSLEGRREYQPQHF

clone_size: .
v_call: TRBV4-3
d_call: .
j_call: TRBJ2-1
cdr3_nt: TGCGCCAGCAGCCAAGATGGTAGGGCTCAGCAGTTCTTC
cdr3_aa: CASSQDGRAQQFF

clone_size: few
v_call: TRBV4-3
d_call: .
j_call: TRBJ1-2
cdr3_nt: TGCGCCAGCAGCCAATCCCGACAGGAGTCGTATGGCTACACCTTC
cdr3_aa: CASSQSRQESYGYTF

clone_size: .
v_call: TRBV5-1
d_call: TRBD1
j_call: TRBJ1-5
cdr3_nt: TGCGCCAGCAGCCCAGGGGGCTGGGATCAGCCCCAGCATTTT
cdr3_aa: CASSPGGWDQPQHF

clone_size: .
v_call: TRBV30
d_call: TRBD1
j_call: TRBJ2-7
cdr3_nt: TGTGCCTGGAGCCGGGACAGGCCGACCTACGAGCAGTACTTC
cdr3_aa: CAWSRDRPTYEQYF

clone_size: .
v_call: TRBV12-3/TRBV12-4
d_call: TRBD2
j_call: TRBJ2-1
cdr3_nt: TGTGCCAGCAGCCAACTAGCGGGAGCTAACAATGAGCAGTTCTTC
cdr3_aa: CASSQLAGANNEQFF

clone_size: many
v_call: TRBV5-4
d_call: TRBD1
j_call: TRBJ1-5
cdr3_nt: TGTGCCAGCAGCTTGGATCTGGGACAGGGATCTAATCAGCCCCAGCATTTT
cdr3_aa: CASSLDLGQGSNQPQHF

clone_size: many
v_call: TRBV7-2
d_call: .
j_call: TRBJ2-1
cdr3_nt: TGTGCCAGCAGCTTTTATGTCGAAGCTCGAAATGAGCAGTTCTTC
cdr3_aa: CASSFYVEARNEQFF

clone_size: .
v_call: TRBV7-2
d_call: TRBD2
j_call: TRBJ2-1
cdr3_nt: TGTGCCAGCAGTCGGACTAGCGGGGGGCTGGATGAGCAGTTCTTC
cdr3_aa: CASSRTSGGLDEQFF

clone_size: .
v_call: TRBV3-1
d_call: TRBD1
j_call: TRBJ2-1
cdr3_nt: TGTGCCAGCAGCCAAGGGTTCGGGACAGGGGGATTGAGGGAGCAGTTCTTC
cdr3_aa: CASSQGFGTGGLREQFF

clone_size: few
v_call: TRBV7-9
d_call: .
j_call: TRBJ2-7
cdr3_nt: TGTGCCAGCAGCTTAGGGGGTTTGAGCGAGCAGTACTTC
cdr3_aa: CASSLGGLSEQYF

clone_size: few
v_call: TRBV4-3
d_call: TRBD1
j_call: TRBJ1-1
cdr3_nt: TGCGCCAGCAGCCAAGTAATAACAGGGGGCACTGAAGCTTTCTTT
cdr3_aa: CASSQVITGGTEAFF

clone_size: .
v_call: TRBV29-1
d_call: .
j_call: TRBJ2-5
cdr3_nt: TGCAGCGTTGAATATGTACAAGAGACCCAGTACTTC
cdr3_aa: CSVEYVQETQYF

clone_size: few
v_call: TRBV7-2
d_call: .
j_call: TRBJ2-1
cdr3_nt: TGTGCCAGCAGCGGGAGGAGCGGCACCTACAATGAGCAGTTCTTC
cdr3_aa: CASSGRSGTYNEQFF

clone_size: few
v_call: TRBV7-9
d_call: .
j_call: TRBJ2-7
cdr3_nt: TGTGCCAGCAGCTTACCCGACAGACCCAGCGAGCAGTACTTC
cdr3_aa: CASSLPDRPSEQYF

clone_size: .
v_call: TRBV6-5
d_call: .
j_call: TRBJ2-2
cdr3_nt: TGTGCCAGCAGTTTCGGAGGAATTGGGGAGCTGTTTTTT
cdr3_aa: CASSFGGIGELFF

clone_size: .
v_call: TRBV7-3
d_call: .
j_call: TRBJ2-7
cdr3_nt: TGTGCCAGCAGCGCCGGGGACCGATCCTACGAGCAGTACTTC
cdr3_aa: CASSAGDRSYEQYF

clone_size: many
v_call: TRBV5-6
d_call: .
j_call: TRBJ2-3
cdr3_nt: TGTGCCAGCAGCTGGGGGACAGATACGCAGTATTTT
cdr3_aa: CASSWGTDTQYF

clone_size: few
v_call: TRBV10-3
d_call: TRBD1
j_call: TRBJ1-6
cdr3_nt: TGTGCCACCTGGACAGGTGTCCCACCCCTCCACTTT
cdr3_aa: CATWTGVPPLHF

clone_size: few
v_call: TRBV7-9
d_call: TRBD1
j_call: TRBJ1-1
cdr3_nt: TGTGCCAGCAGCTCCAACGGACAGGGCTCTATTAACACTGAAGCTTTCTTT
cdr3_aa: CASSSNGQGSINTEAFF

clone_size: few
v_call: TRBV5-1
d_call: .
j_call: TRBJ2-1
cdr3_nt: TGCGCCAGCAGACTTCTTGGGAGGGGGGGCACGAATGAGCAGTTCTTC
cdr3_aa: CASRLLGRGGTNEQFF

clone_size: few
v_call: TRBV7-6
d_call: .
j_call: TRBJ2-7
cdr3_nt: TGTGCCAGCAGCTTATCCACAGGTATTTCCTACGAGCAGTACTTC
cdr3_aa: CASSLSTGISYEQYF

clone_size: .
v_call: TRBV4-1
d_call: .
j_call: TRBJ2-1
cdr3_nt: TGCGCCAGCAGCCGGACCCCGGGGGACTTCCTCCGGCCGTTCTTC
cdr3_aa: CASSRTPGDFLRPFF

clone_size: .
v_call: TRBV19
d_call: TRBD1
j_call: TRBJ1-1
cdr3_nt: TGTGCCAGTACCATGCCAGGGGGTAGTATCACTGAAGCTTTCTTT
cdr3_aa: CASTMPGGSITEAFF

clone_size: .
v_call: TRBV12-3/TRBV12-4
d_call: .
j_call: TRBJ1-6
cdr3_nt: TGTGCCAGCAGTTTTGGGGATTGGGTTTCACCCCTCCACTTT
cdr3_aa: CASSFGDWVSPLHF

clone_size: few
v_call: TRBV18
d_call: .
j_call: TRBJ1-6
cdr3_nt: TGTGCCAGCTCCGACCTCCAGGGCTTGAATTCACCCCTCCACTTT
cdr3_aa: CASSDLQGLNSPLHF

clone_size: few
v_call: TRBV6-2/TRBV6-3
d_call: .
j_call: TRBJ2-5
cdr3_nt: TGTGCCAGCCTTTCACTACGCTTTCCAGAGACCCAGTACTTC
cdr3_aa: CASLSLRFPETQYF